The TCR beta chain described here comes from a study of CD8+CD57+ T cells in acquired aplastic anemia. Study results and limitations: Significance was not reached for CD8+ Simpson's diversity between patients and controls.

Germline V gives CDR1 MNHEY, CDR2 SVGEGT. The CDR3 runs to 13 residues. An expansion of CD8+CD57+ cells by flow cytometry had been shown in patients chosen for sequencing. The study profiled TCR beta VDJ and CDR3 using genomic DNA as template. MiXCR, applied by TCRdb to the reads, yields one record per CDR3 protein. The table includes more than 150,000 distinct CDR3 sequences, less than 60% detected once. This clonotype was detected once. Antigen specificity is unknown. A read error may explain this, as a much larger clone is one base away. The J gene is TRBJ1-1, the V gene TRBV6-2 or TRBV6-3, with 7 bases identical to TRBD1. Sequencing was carried out using sorted CD4+, CD8+, or CD8+CD57+ T cells (not recorded which) from PBMCs. The sequence was collected from a human donor with aplastic anemia. CDR3 bases: TGTGCCTGCAGCCCAGGACAGGTCGTTGTTCGATGGTTT. As protein: CACSPGQVVVRWF.